This T cell receptor beta chain originates from a study of blood T cell repertoires in COVID-19 (dated by TCRdb to 2018 to 2020). At the level of the whole study: The collaborator samples originated in the United States, Italy and Spain and spanned the acute and convalescent phases of COVID-19. The material from the prospective study consisted of cDNA or gDNA derived from T cells, B-cell-depleted T cells, or PBMCs. Deeply sampled blood TCRbeta repertoires from subjects exposed to, actively infected with, or recovered from COVID-19 were included in the dataset. The repertoires were released in a freely available public database intended as a resource for research on the immune response to SARS-CoV-2. Samples were obtained from the ongoing ImmuneRACE study (first 160 participants) and from 1,254 subjects provided by 6 global collaborators. Sample metadata almost always included a de-identified subject ID, COVID-19 status, age in years and sex. HLA class I and class II types, where available, came from metadata supplied by the sample provider rather than from assay-based typing.

Reading from cysteine to phenylalanine, the CDR3 counts 15 amino acids. The CDR3 DNA has 45 bases and is translated from base 1. V is cut by 6 bases and J by 4 bases, and the space between the germline ends is 18 bases. Based on the germline V gene, the CDR1 and CDR2 sequences are LGHNT and FRNRAP. The immunoSEQ Assay, a bias-controlled multiplex PCR, was used to amplify TCRbeta CDR3 regions from genomic DNA. In the source study's methods: Within the assay, amplification of reference gene primers was used to estimate how many nucleated cells each sample contained. Sequence reads were collapsed and filtered to measure the absolute abundance of every unique TCRbeta CDR3 rearrangement. For each sample, productive Simpson clonality was calculated as the square root of Simpson's diversity index across productive rearrangements. In its TCRdb copy, this immuneACCESS table keeps in-frame sequences only and misses some clones. Where compared with another copy, unresolved V genes explain less than half of these, and the others have no known cause. From that table come the V and J calls and clone size; the DNA was used to work out D and trimming. This sample is represented by 250,000 to 300,000 clones; roughly 90% of them were singletons. The ten most abundant clones make up 2% to 2.5% of the sample.

The collaborating institutions used their own protocols to collect whole blood in K2EDTA tubes. Collaborator samples were shipped for TCRbeta analysis as frozen whole blood, isolated PBMCs, or DNA extracted from either sample type. Details on this clone: Its antigen target is currently unknown. No clone much larger than this one lies a single base away; base qualities are absent.

The investigation overall reported the following: The amount of clinical and demographic metadata varied by source and participant and was provided uncurated.

The V and J segments used are TRBV12-5 and TRBJ2-5; a tentative D match to TRBD2 spans 5 bases. The sequenced sample consisted of peripheral blood. The origin of this receptor is a man aged 50 to 60 with acute or convalescent COVID-19. The DNA sequence is given as TGTGCTAGTGGACCTACACCGGGGAAAGGAGAGACCCAGTACTTC. Its amino acids are CASGPTPGKGETQYF.